Presented here are 32 T cell receptor beta chains from one specimen sequenced in a study of identifying expanded T cells in peripheral blood. The table came from immunoSEQ multiplex PCR; TCRdb's copy has only in-frame clones and leaves some out. The table records about 89,000 clones, 88% of them present only once. What was sequenced was blood. The receptors were sampled from a person between 18 and 70 years old in good health.

The CDR3 DNA reads TGTGCCAGCAGTTTACGGCAGGCCAGGGAAGATTCACCCCTCCACTTT. Amino acids: CASSLRQAREDSPLHF. The V gene is TRBV27, the J gene TRBJ1-6; tentative D call: TRBD1 (5 bases). From germline, CDR1 is MNHEY and CDR2 SMNVEV (reference sequence). The V end lost 2 bases, the J end lost 8 bases, and 16 bases lay between the germline ends. The CDR3 extends over 16 amino acids.

This clone has more than one count but fewer than ten. The genes are TRBV6-1 and TRBJ1-4; TRBD1 aligns across 7 bases. Per the germline V gene, CDR1 is MNHNS and CDR2 is SASEGT. The CDR3 sequence is 14 residues long. J gave up 5 bases and V 5 bases, and 5 bases lay outside the gene matches. This CDR3 is CASSLGQENEKLFF. CDR3 DNA sequence: TGTGCCAGCAGTCTCGGACAGGAGAATGAAAAACTGTTTTTT.

The rearrangement joins TRBV5-6 to TRBJ1-2; D is unresolved. The CDR3 is 13 residues long. The V and J ends lost 0 bases and 7 bases respectively, with 10 bases between them. Germline V gene data show CDR1 as SGHDT and CDR2 as YYEEEE. The CDR3 region is CASSLVRGGGYTF. Written as DNA, the CDR3 is TGTGCCAGCAGCTTGGTGCGCGGAGGTGGCTACACCTTC.

This chain uses TRBV7-3 with TRBJ2-6; D possibly corresponds to TRBD1 (6 bases). The CDR3 is 14 residues long. V lost 5 bases, J lost 4 bases, and 9 bases lay in between. Per germline, CDR1 SGHTA and CDR2 FQGTGA. CDR3 DNA: TGTGCCAGCAGCCCCGGGACAGGGGCCAACGTCCTGACTTTC. Its protein product is CASSPGTGANVLTF.

This clone was seen just once. This sequence joins TRBV7-9 and TRBJ1-5; TRBD1 matches 8 bases. Germline V gene lookup returns CDR1 SEHNR and CDR2 FQNEAQ (reference sequence). This CDR3 is built from 17 residues. J was trimmed by 3 bases and V by 1 base; bases with no gene match: 8. CDR3 residues: CASSLVRGLLVNQPQHF. The CDR3 DNA reads as TGTGCCAGCAGCTTAGTCAGGGGGCTTTTGGTCAATCAGCCCCAGCATTTT.

CDR3 coding DNA: TGTGCCAGCAGCTTAGAGGGACAGGGTGTGGATGAGCAGTTCTTC. Its protein product is CASSLEGQGVDEQFF. V and J are TRBV7-3 and TRBJ2-1, with 9 bases that match TRBD1. Germline CDR1 reads SGHTA; CDR2 reads FQGTGA. J gave up 8 bases and V 2 bases, and 7 bases lay outside the gene matches. The CDR3 spans 15 residues.

The V call is TRBV29-1, the J call TRBJ2-7; maybe TRBD2 (5 bases). The CDR3 contains 15 residues. Per the germline V gene, CDR1 is SQVTM and CDR2 is ANQGSEA. V shed 1 base and J shed 3 bases, with 16 bases lying between them. CDR3 DNA sequence: TGCAGCGTTGAAGGAGAAGGACTTTCGAACTACGAGCAGTACTTC. It translates to CSVEGEGLSNYEQYF.

CDR3 nucleotide sequence: TGCGCCAGCAGTCGAGGCGGGGGGGAAGAGACCCAGTACTTC. It codes for CASSRGGGEETQYF. This sequence joins TRBV23-1 and TRBJ2-5, with 9 bases lining up with TRBD2. TRBV23-1 is treated as an ORF (open reading frame) with a function not yet certain. J gave up 3 bases and V 4 bases, and 3 bases lay outside the gene matches. The CDR3 sequence is 14 residues long.

The CDR3 loop reads CSARYADEQFF. Here the CDR3 DNA reads TGCAGTGCTAGATACGCGGATGAGCAGTTCTTC. This chain joins TRBV20-1 and TRBJ2-1, with no clear D. This CDR3 contains 11 residues. The V end was cut by 2 bases, the J end by 8 bases, with 7 bases between. The germline V gene has CDR1 DFQATT and CDR2 SNEGSKA (reference sequence).

This clone showed up just once. The chain joins TRBV6-1 to TRBJ1-1; the D is unclear. Germline lookup yields CDR1 MNHNS and CDR2 SASEGT. V lost 8 bases, J lost 2 bases, and 9 bases lay in between. CDR3 length: 12 amino acids. The CDR3 nucleotides are TGTGCCAGCTATAGGCAAAACACTGAAGCTTTCTTT. This gives the protein CASYRQNTEAFF.

The rearrangement uses TRBV27 and TRBJ2-7, with 10 bases that match TRBD1. Germline lookup yields CDR1 MNHEY and CDR2 SMNVEV (reference sequence). Unmatched junction bases numbered 4, after V lost 5 bases and J lost 6 bases. There are 13 residues in the CDR3. CDR3 DNA sequence: TGTGCCAGCAGTCCGGGACAGGGGTTCGAGCAGTACTTC. It specifies CASSPGQGFEQYF.

The chain joins TRBV28 to TRBJ2-3; TRBD2 might be the D (6 bases). Germline V CDR1 and CDR2: MDHEN, SYDVKM. The CDR3 has 15 amino acids. The CDR3 DNA sequence: TGTGCGTGCACCTCCGGAGGGCTAGCCACAGATACGCAGTATTTT. It yields the protein CACTSGGLATDTQYF. The whole variable domain, remainder taken from reference TRBV28 and TRBJ2-3, is DVKVTQSSRYLVKRTGEKVFLECVQDMDHENMFWYRQDPGLGLRLIYFSYDVKMKEKGDIPEGYSVSREKKERFSLILESASTNQTSMYLCACTSGGLATDTQYFGPGTRLTVL.

This clone was seen a single time. This rearrangement joins TRBV28 to TRBJ1-5, with TRBD1 identical over 7 bases. Germline lookup yields CDR1 MDHEN and CDR2 SYDVKM. This CDR3 region has 17 residues. Losses at the gene ends were 2 bases for V and 5 bases for J; bases not matched to a gene: 12. DNA for the CDR3: TGTGCCAGCAGTTTAACCCTACAGGGGTGGACTGATCAGCCCCAGCATTTT. Residues: CASSLTLQGWTDQPQHF.

The chain employs TRBV4-1 and TRBJ2-1; possibly TRBD2 for D (5 bases). V lost 1 base to trimming and J lost 4 bases, with 8 bases between them. The germline gives CDR1 MGHRA, CDR2 YSYEKL. The CDR3 has 14 residues. The CDR3 DNA reads as TGCGCCAGCAGCCAAGGGAGCGGATACAATGAGCAGTTCTTC. The encoded protein is CASSQGSGYNEQFF.

The rearrangement uses TRBV5-4 and TRBJ2-1, with D possibly being TRBD2 (5 bases). This CDR3 has 13 residues. Trimming took off 4 bases at V and 7 bases at J, with 12 bases between the two ends. Germline CDR1 SGHNT, CDR2 YYREEE (reference sequence). The CDR3 sequence: CASSPGLSNEQFF. CDR3 sequence (DNA): TGTGCCAGCAGCCCAGGACTCTCGAATGAGCAGTTCTTC.

V gene TRBV19 combines with J gene TRBJ2-3; tentatively, D is TRBD2 (6 bases). V was pared by 5 bases and J by 0 bases, with 12 bases between. CDR1 is LNHDA and CDR2 is SQIVND in the germline V gene (reference sequence). CDR3 length: 15 residues. The CDR3 DNA is TGTGCCAGTAGTCAACTAGCAGCAAGCACAGATACGCAGTATTTT. It is translated as CASSQLAASTDTQYF.

In this sample, this clone turned up once. The chain is built from TRBV30 and TRBJ2-7; 9 bases are a match to TRBD1. Germline V gene sequence: CDR1 GTSNPN, CDR2 SVGIG (reference sequence). With 4 bases clipped from V and 4 bases from J, the junction kept 5 bases outside the gene matches. The CDR3 extends over 13 amino acids. CDR3 DNA: TGTGCCTGGACTCCGGACAGGGGTTACGAGCAGTACTTC. Protein product: CAWTPDRGYEQYF.

This chain joins TRBV25-1 and TRBJ2-5; D gene uncertain. Trimming removed 4 bases from V and 2 bases from J, with 8 bases in between. Germline values: CDR1 MGHDK, CDR2 SYGVNS. CDR3 length: 13 amino acids. CDR3 residues: CASSVPGQETQYF. The CDR3 DNA reads TGTGCCAGCAGTGTGCCAGGTCAAGAGACCCAGTACTTC. Variable domain in full (rest from reference TRBV25-1 and TRBJ2-5): EADIYQTPRYLVIGTGKKITLECSQTMGHDKMYWYQQDPGMELHLIHYSYGVNSTEKGDLSSESTVSRIRTEHFPLTLESARPSHTSQYLCASSVPGQETQYFGPGTRLLVL.

This chain connects TRBV5-4 to TRBJ2-2; no clear D. Germline lookup yields CDR1 SGHNT and CDR2 YYREEE (reference sequence). The CDR3 runs 14 residues. Trimming took 1 base from V and 6 from J, leaving 10 bases between them. CDR3 sequence reads: CASSLYQRPGELFF. CDR3 in DNA: TGTGCCAGCAGCTTGTATCAAAGGCCCGGGGAGCTGTTTTTT.

This chain joins TRBV18 and TRBJ1-6; 7 bases align to TRBD1. CDR3 length: 15 amino acids. CDR1 and CDR2 (germline): KGHSH, LQKENI. Unmatched junction bases numbered 4, after V lost 0 bases and J lost 8 bases. The CDR3 nucleotides read TGTGCCAGCTCACCACCAACAGGGGAGGATTCACCCCTCCACTTT. This encodes CASSPPTGEDSPLHF.

The chain uses TRBV6-4 and TRBJ2-2, with D maybe TRBD1 (5 bases). Germline V gives CDR1 MRHNA, CDR2 SNTAGT. The CDR3 runs 13 residues. V gave up 4 bases and J gave up 2 bases, with 5 bases separating them. CDR3 sequence: CASSGTNTGELFF. CDR3 in DNA: TGTGCCAGCAGTGGGACAAACACCGGGGAGCTGTTTTTT.

This clone was recorded once. CDR3: CASSLVQGSVGELFF. The CDR3 DNA is TGTGCCAGCAGCTTAGTCCAGGGGAGTGTCGGGGAGCTGTTTTTT. V usage is TRBV7-9 and J usage is TRBJ2-2; D is possibly TRBD1 (6 bases). The CDR3 extends over 15 amino acids. The V gene's germline CDR1 is SEHNR and CDR2 FQNEAQ (reference sequence). With 1 base removed from V and 7 bases from J, the gap between germline ends came to 13 bases.

The chain combines TRBV5-1 with TRBJ2-2; 12 nucleotides line up with TRBD1. The CDR3 is 17 residues long. The junction had 4 bases not matched to a gene; V was cut back by 4 bases and J by 0 bases. Per germline, CDR1 SGHRS and CDR2 YFSETQ. CDR3 loop: CASSPGQGAANTGELFF. The CDR3 DNA sequence: TGCGCCAGCAGCCCGGGACAGGGGGCCGCGAACACCGGGGAGCTGTTTTTT.

V gene TRBV11-2 combines with J gene TRBJ2-7; TRBD1 agrees at 11 bases. Germline loops: CDR1 SGHAT, CDR2 FQNNGV. V trimming: 2 bases; J trimming: 6 bases; junction bases outside the gene matches: 6. This CDR3 region has 15 residues. Written as DNA, the CDR3 is TGTGCCAGCAGCTTATCCGGGACAGGGGGATCCGAGCAGTACTTC. Translated: CASSLSGTGGSEQYF.

This chain uses TRBV15 with TRBJ2-1; D call uncertain. CDR1 is LNHNV, CDR2 YYDKDF, per germline (reference sequence). V was pared by 5 bases and J by 0 bases, with 11 bases between. The CDR3 has 15 amino acids. The CDR3 bases are TGTGCCACCAGCTCGGCGGAGAACTCCTACAATGAGCAGTTCTTC. Translating gives CATSSAENSYNEQFF. The complete variable domain, with remaining parts taken from reference TRBV15 and TRBJ2-1, reads DAMVIQNPRYQVTQFGKPVTLSCSQTLNHNVMYWYQQKSSQAPKLLFHYYDKDFNNEADTPDNFQSRRPNTSFCFLDIRSPGLGDTAMYLCATSSAENSYNEQFFGPGTRLTVL.

The chain combines TRBV6-1 with TRBJ2-1; 8 bases match TRBD2. V lost 4 bases, J lost 0 bases, and 5 bases stayed unmatched. The CDR3 loop spans 16 amino acids. Germline assignment: CDR1 MNHNS and CDR2 SASEGT. CDR3 nucleotides: TGTGCCAGCAGTGTCCCCAGCGGGGGCTCCTACAATGAGCAGTTCTTC. Protein product: CASSVPSGGSYNEQFF.

The J gene is TRBJ2-3, the V gene TRBV6-5, with D perhaps TRBD1 or TRBD2 (5 bases each). V was cut by 6 bases and J by 2 bases, with 9 bases left in between. CDR3 length: 13 amino acids. Germline V lookup: CDR1 MNHEY, CDR2 SVGAGI. The CDR3 sequence: CASSAGATDTQYF. The DNA for the CDR3 is TGTGCCAGCAGCGCCGGGGCCACAGATACGCAGTATTTT.

V and J are TRBV5-8 and TRBJ2-1; a possible D gene is TRBD1 (6 bases). CDR3 size: 18 residues. V lost 6 bases and J lost 2, with 24 bases in between. Germline V gene data show CDR1 as SGHTS and CDR2 as YDEGEE. CDR3 nucleotides: TGTGCCAGCATCGACGAGGGGGACCCTAGCCGAACCTACAATGAGCAGTTCTTC. Translating gives CASIDEGDPSRTYNEQFF.

The V and J genes are TRBV5-5 and TRBJ2-7, with D perhaps matching TRBD2 (6 bases). Trimming cost V 2 bases and J 3 bases, with 9 bases left between them. The CDR3 totals 13 residues. Germline lookup yields CDR1 SGHKS and CDR2 YYEKEE (reference sequence). The CDR3 protein is CASSFTGVYEQYF. In DNA form, the CDR3 reads TGTGCCAGCAGCTTTACGGGAGTCTACGAGCAGTACTTC.

The V gene is TRBV6-1, the J gene TRBJ1-2, with 7 bases identical to TRBD1. CDR3 length equals 14 residues. The J segment lost 4 bases and the V segment lost 0 bases, leaving 2 bases of the junction unmatched. Germline values: CDR1 MNHNS, CDR2 SASEGT. The DNA for the CDR3 is TGTGCCAGCAGTGAAGCGGGGACAGCCTATGGCTACACCTTC. As protein: CASSEAGTAYGYTF.

This clone occurred once. V and J are TRBV6-1 and TRBJ2-7; D is unresolved. This CDR3 is built from 13 residues. Germline CDR1 MNHNS, CDR2 SASEGT. V gave up 5 bases and J gave up 1 base, with 9 bases separating them. The CDR3: CASSKSESYEQYF. DNA of the CDR3: TGTGCCAGCAGTAAATCAGAATCCTACGAGCAGTACTTC.

The chain combines TRBV19 with TRBJ2-2, with TRBD2 identical over 8 bases. This CDR3 spans 15 amino acids. V lost 5 bases, J lost 5 bases, and 7 bases stayed unmatched. CDR1 and CDR2 from the germline V gene are LNHDA and SQIVND (reference sequence). The CDR3: CASSPRGAWTGELFF. CDR3 nucleotide sequence: TGTGCCAGTAGTCCGCGGGGGGCCTGGACCGGGGAGCTGTTTTTT.